The following is a TCR beta chain sequence with its context. The antigen is undetermined. The protocol was immunoSEQ multiplex PCR, while the TCRdb copy is restricted to in-frame clones and leaves out a portion. Of 1,500 to 2,500 clones listed, 60% to 70% were seen once; the top ten hold roughly 56%. Germline V CDR1 and CDR2: GTSNPN, SVGIG (reference sequence). CDR3 size: 13 residues. The V end lost 4 bases, the J end lost 2 bases, and 11 bases lay between the germline ends. The sample belongs to a study of STAT3 mutations in large granular lymphocyte leukemia. The wider study: Among longitudinally sequenced T-LGLL patients, roughly half had canonical activating STAT3 mutations detected. Overall study findings and caveats: Clonal expansion was inferred from other time points because no sample existed at each clone's first appearance. Every T-LGLL patient had at least one immunodominant TCRbeta clonotype.

The sequenced sample consisted of peripheral blood mononuclear cells. The rearrangement joins TRBV30 to TRBJ1-1; D is uncertain. This TCR came from a middle-aged man with T-cell large granular lymphocyte leukemia. Some clones in this sample may be carry-over from other donors' samples. The CDR3 loop reads CAWKWADNTEAFF. As DNA, the CDR3 is TGTGCCTGGAAGTGGGCAGATAACACTGAAGCTTTCTTT.